Each of the 22 T cell receptor beta chains below was sequenced from the same sample in a study of blood T cell repertoires in COVID-19. Assay: immunoSEQ multiplex PCR; the TCRdb copy retains only in-frame clones and omits some. The table includes approximately 29,000 clones, 85% to 95% detected once. Sequencing input: peripheral blood. The receptors come from a woman in her 70s with COVID-19, enrolled during active disease.

The chain recombines TRBV9 with TRBJ2-2, with D maybe TRBD1 (5 bases). The V gene's germline CDR1 is SGDLS and CDR2 YYNGEE. With 6 bases removed from V and 6 bases from J, the gap between germline ends came to 12 bases. CDR3 length: 13 residues. CDR3 in DNA: TGTGCCAGCACCGCAGGGCATTCCGGGGAGCTGTTTTTT. Translation gives CASTAGHSGELFF.

The chain carries TRBV28 and TRBJ2-5, with 10 bases lining up with TRBD1. Germline CDR1 reads MDHEN; CDR2 reads SYDVKM. The J segment lost 5 bases and the V segment lost 6 bases, leaving 9 bases of the junction unmatched. This CDR3 region has 15 residues. As DNA, the CDR3 is TGTGCCAGCAGCCGCGGACAGGGGGGAGGTGAGACCCAGTACTTC. This translates into CASSRGQGGGETQYF.

The J gene is TRBJ2-7, the V gene TRBV4-3; D gene unclear. Germline lookup yields CDR1 LGHNA and CDR2 YSLEER. CDR3 size: 14 residues. The V and J ends lost 0 bases and 3 bases respectively, with 9 bases between them. The CDR3 DNA reads as TGCGCCAGCAGCCAAGATTCTCGCTACTACGAGCAGTACTTC. Translation: CASSQDSRYYEQYF.

This chain connects TRBV10-3 to TRBJ1-1, with D hard to call. Germline CDR1 and CDR2: ENHRY and SYGVKD. This CDR3 has 11 residues. V lost 11 bases, J lost 1 base, and 8 bases lay in between. In DNA form, the CDR3 reads TGTGCCGTCCGAGGGAACACTGAAGCTTTCTTT. Protein product: CAVRGNTEAFF.

V gene TRBV7-8 combines with J gene TRBJ1-5; the D is unclear. Trimming stripped 2 bases from V and 7 bases from J, with 9 bases between. Germline loops: CDR1 SGHVS, CDR2 FQNEAQ. The CDR3 length is 13 residues. The CDR3 DNA reads TGTGCCAGCAGCTTAATGAGGGCCCAGCCCCAGCATTTT. It specifies CASSLMRAQPQHF.

CDR3: CASSYSSGGTEAFF. DNA of the CDR3: TGTGCCAGCAGTTACTCGTCCGGGGGGACTGAAGCTTTCTTT. The chain combines TRBV6-6 with TRBJ1-1; D might be TRBD1 (5 bases). With 0 bases removed from V and 5 bases from J, the gap between germline ends came to 10 bases. The germline gives CDR1 MNHNY, CDR2 SVGAGI (reference sequence). CDR3 length: 14 residues.

The chain is built from TRBV2 and TRBJ1-2; TRBD1 agrees at 9 bases. CDR1 and CDR2 from the germline V gene are SNHLY and FYNNEI. V was pared by 7 bases and J by 7 bases, with 7 bases of the junction left unmatched. The length of the CDR3 is 13 residues. DNA for the CDR3: TGTGCCAGCATACTCACAGGGGGCGGTGGCTACACCTTC. This sequence encodes CASILTGGGGYTF.

This clone was detected only once. This sequence joins TRBV27 and TRBJ2-6; TRBD1 agrees at 8 bases. Germline CDR1 MNHEY, CDR2 SMNVEV (reference sequence). The CDR3 runs 18 residues. The J segment lost 2 bases and the V segment lost 3 bases, leaving 9 bases of the junction unmatched. The CDR3 here is CASSFGAQGVPGANVLTF. The CDR3 nucleotides are TGTGCCAGCAGTTTCGGCGCACAGGGGGTGCCTGGGGCCAACGTCCTGACTTTC.

This clone appeared a single time. The chain carries TRBV13 and TRBJ2-7, with 12 bases that match TRBD2. The CDR3 totals 15 residues. V shed 5 bases, J shed 0 bases, and the junction held 2 bases outside the gene matches. CDR1 PRHDT and CDR2 FYEKMQ come from the germline V gene (reference sequence). DNA for the CDR3: TGTGCCAGCAGCATGGGACTAGCGGGCTCCTACGAGCAGTACTTC. This sequence encodes CASSMGLAGSYEQYF. The full variable domain, with the rest looked up from reference TRBV13 and TRBJ2-7, is AAGVIQSPRHLIKEKRETATLKCYPIPRHDTVYWYQQGPGQDPQFLISFYEKMQSDKGSIPDRFSAQQFSDYHSELNMSSLELGDSALYFCASSMGLAGSYEQYFGPGTRLTVT.

This chain connects TRBV2 to TRBJ2-2; 11 bases align to TRBD2. The V gene end was trimmed by 7 bases and the J gene end by 4 bases; junction bases not matched to a gene: 11. CDR3 length equals 17 residues. CDR1 and CDR2 from the germline V gene are SNHLY and FYNNEI. The CDR3 region is CASIPGPGLAVTGELFF. The CDR3 DNA reads TGTGCCAGCATTCCCGGACCGGGACTAGCGGTCACCGGGGAGCTGTTTTTT.

The V gene is TRBV6-2 or TRBV6-3, the J gene TRBJ2-7; tentative D call: TRBD2 (5 bases). CDR3 length: 16 residues. Germline assignment: CDR1 MNHEY and CDR2 SVGEGT. V lost 0 bases and J lost 4, with 16 bases in between. The CDR3 loop reads CASSYSRGRGTYEQYF. CDR3 coding DNA: TGTGCCAGCAGTTACTCCCGGGGTCGGGGAACATACGAGCAGTACTTC.

The chain uses TRBV7-8 and TRBJ2-7, with D perhaps matching TRBD1 (6 bases). Germline values: CDR1 SGHVS, CDR2 FQNEAQ. The CDR3 totals 13 residues. Trimming removed 6 bases at V and 0 bases at J, with 9 bases between. The CDR3 here is CASRPTGSYEQYF. The CDR3 DNA reads as TGTGCCAGCAGACCGACAGGCTCCTACGAGCAGTACTTC.

This clone was detected only a few times. This rearrangement joins TRBV6-1 to TRBJ1-5; D might be TRBD1 (6 bases). This CDR3 comprises 16 residues. CDR1 is MNHNS and CDR2 is SASEGT in the germline V gene. Trimming took off 4 bases at V and 0 bases at J, with 13 bases between the two ends. The CDR3 is CASSGLQGYSNQPQHF. As DNA, the CDR3 is TGTGCCAGCAGTGGACTACAGGGATATAGCAATCAGCCCCAGCATTTT.

The chain combines TRBV7-8 with TRBJ2-5; 10 bases match TRBD1. The CDR3 contains 18 residues. The trim removed 0 bases at V and 4 bases at J, leaving 11 bases unmatched. From germline, CDR1 is SGHVS and CDR2 FQNEAQ. The CDR3 region is CASSLARVTGGKVETQYF. As DNA, the CDR3 is TGTGCCAGCAGCTTAGCGAGGGTGACAGGGGGCAAAGTAGAGACCCAGTACTTC. The complete variable domain, with remaining parts taken from reference TRBV7-8 and TRBJ2-5, reads GAGVSQSPRYKVAKRGQDVALRCDPISGHVSLFWYQQALGQGPEFLTYFQNEAQLDKSGLPSDRFFAERPEGSVSTLKIQRTQQEDSAVYLCASSLARVTGGKVETQYFGPGTRLLVL.

The chain links TRBV27 to TRBJ1-3, with a possible D match to TRBD1 (6 bases). V lost 8 bases and J lost 2, with 7 bases in between. Germline V gene data show CDR1 as MNHEY and CDR2 as SMNVEV (reference sequence). CDR3 length: 12 residues. Here the CDR3 reads CASAGAGNTIYF. The CDR3 coding sequence is TGTGCCAGCGCAGGGGCTGGAAACACCATATATTTT.

The rearrangement joins TRBV27 to TRBJ2-3; D might be TRBD2 (5 bases). V lost 6 bases, J lost 2 bases, and 21 bases lay in between. Germline V gene lookup returns CDR1 MNHEY and CDR2 SMNVEV (reference sequence). The CDR3 spans 17 residues. CDR3 in amino acids: CASSRTPPAVHTDTQYF. The CDR3 nucleotides are TGTGCCAGCAGCCGTACCCCTCCAGCGGTGCACACAGATACGCAGTATTTT.

The chain recombines TRBV7-8 with TRBJ1-5; D gene ambiguous. The CDR3 is 12 residues long. Per the germline V gene, CDR1 is SGHVS and CDR2 is FQNEAQ. With 5 bases removed from V and 4 bases from J, the gap between germline ends came to 6 bases. CDR3 residues: CASSLINQPQHF. In DNA, the CDR3 is TGTGCCAGCAGCCTAATAAATCAGCCCCAGCATTTT. Drawing the rest from reference TRBV7-8 and TRBJ1-5, the complete variable domain is GAGVSQSPRYKVAKRGQDVALRCDPISGHVSLFWYQQALGQGPEFLTYFQNEAQLDKSGLPSDRFFAERPEGSVSTLKIQRTQQEDSAVYLCASSLINQPQHFGDGTRLSIL.

The chain couples TRBV6-5 to TRBJ2-7; D remains ambiguous. CDR1 and CDR2 (germline): MNHEY, SVGAGI. V shed 0 bases and J shed 0 bases, with 6 bases lying between them. The CDR3 sequence is 14 residues long. CDR3 sequence reads: CASSYSYSSYEQYF. In DNA form, the CDR3 reads TGTGCCAGCAGTTACTCGTACAGCTCCTACGAGCAGTACTTC.

This chain connects TRBV30 to TRBJ2-4; TRBD1 matches at 8 bases. Germline V CDR1 and CDR2: GTSNPN, SVGIG (reference sequence). The V gene end was trimmed by 4 bases and the J gene end by 10 bases; junction bases not matched to a gene: 9. The CDR3 loop spans 13 amino acids. The CDR3, as DNA: TGTGCCTGGATCACCGGGACAGGAGGAATTCAGTACTTC. Amino acids: CAWITGTGGIQYF. The full variable domain, rest sourced from reference TRBV30 and TRBJ2-4, is SQTIHQWPATLVQPVGSPLSLECTVEGTSNPNLYWYRQAAGRGLQLLFYSVGIGQISSEVPQNLSASRPQDRQFILSSKKLLLSDSGFYLCAWITGTGGIQYFGAGTRLSVL.

This chain uses TRBV2 with TRBJ2-5; a possible D gene is TRBD1 (6 bases). The CDR3 extends over 12 amino acids. Trimming took 7 bases from V and 5 from J, leaving 11 bases between them. CDR1 SNHLY and CDR2 FYNNEI come from the germline V gene. CDR3 bases: TGTGCCAGCATGGGGGCGGAGGAGACCCAGTACTTC. This sequence encodes CASMGAEETQYF.

The V gene is TRBV28, the J gene TRBJ2-1; no definite D call. The CDR3 runs 13 residues. Deletions cut 8 bases from V and 0 bases from J, with 8 bases between. In germline, CDR1 is MDHEN, CDR2 SYDVKM. The CDR3 region is CASERSSYNEQFF. The CDR3 bases are TGTGCCAGCGAGAGGAGCTCCTACAATGAGCAGTTCTTC.

The chain recombines TRBV19 with TRBJ1-2, with 8 bases matching TRBD1. CDR3 length: 16 residues. The junction had 20 bases not matched to a gene; V was cut back by 5 bases and J by 12 bases. CDR1 and CDR2 (germline): LNHDA, SQIVND (reference sequence). CDR3 in amino acids: CASSVRSGPGGAQDTF. CDR3 bases: TGTGCCAGTAGTGTGAGGTCCGGGCCAGGGGGCGCGCAGGACACCTTC. The variable domain in full, completed from reference TRBV19 and TRBJ1-2, reads DGGITQSPKYLFRKEGQNVTLSCEQNLNHDAMYWYRQDPGQGLRLIYYSQIVNDFQKGDIAEGYSVSREKKESFPLTVTSAQKNPTAFYLCASSVRSGPGGAQDTFGSGTRLTVV.